These 3 T cell receptor beta chains share one sample of origin, sequenced in a study of blood T cell repertoires in COVID-19. Sequencing used immunoSEQ multiplex PCR; TCRdb keeps in-frame clones, though not all of them. This sample has approximately 38,000 clones, with approximately 83% found just once. Input material: peripheral blood. These receptors were obtained from a human donor with acute or convalescent COVID-19. The donor label of this sample is uncertain.

The rearrangement uses TRBV11-2 and TRBJ1-1; a weak D match, TRBD1 (5 bases). V was shortened by 4 bases and J by 5 bases, with 14 bases between the two germline ends. The CDR3 has 14 amino acids. Germline loops: CDR1 SGHAT, CDR2 FQNNGV. As DNA, the CDR3 is TGTGCCAGCAGCTCCGACAGCCGGGGGACTGAAGCTTTCTTT. Its translation is CASSSDSRGTEAFF.

The chain combines TRBV6-1 with TRBJ1-1, with D unresolved. Germline V gene lookup returns CDR1 MNHNS and CDR2 SASEGT. This CDR3 spans 15 amino acids. Trimming shortened V by 3 bases and J by 3 bases, and 14 bases separated the two germline ends. As DNA, the CDR3 is TGTGCCAGCAGTGAGCGGGCAGGAGCCCACACTGAAGCTTTCTTT. Translation: CASSERAGAHTEAFF.

In its sample, this clone was seen once. The J gene is TRBJ1-6, the V gene TRBV6-1, with D unclear. V was trimmed by 1 base and J by 11 bases, leaving 9 bases between them. The CDR3 has 13 residues. Germline loops: CDR1 MNHNS, CDR2 SASEGT. In DNA form, the CDR3 reads TGTGCCAGCAGTGAAGGGACTGGGCCACCCCTCCACTTT. This gives the protein CASSEGTGPPLHF.